These T cell receptor beta chains were read from a single sample in a study of T cell responses to AZD1222 COVID-19 vaccine. TCRdb's table, derived via immunoSEQ multiplex PCR, lists solely in-frame clones and lacks some. The sample lists about 93,000 clones, approximately 89% seen once, with about 2.7% in the top ten. The sample in question was peripheral blood, obtained on day 0 of MenACWY control vaccination. The receptors here all came from an adult in good health. The CDR3 runs from the conserved cysteine through the conserved F or W. The D gene is left open where the match is weak. Clone sizes are given selectively: once, few, many, or a class where the clone is expanded.

TRBV19	-	-	TRBJ2-7	CARGGGGYEQYF	TGTGCCAGGGGGGGAGGGGGCTACGAGCAGTACTTC
TRBV2	-	TRBD1	TRBJ1-5	CASSEDRGHQPQHF	TGTGCCAGCAGTGAAGACAGGGGGCATCAGCCCCAGCATTTT
TRBV19	-	-	TRBJ1-5	CASSRSRTANQPQHF	TGTGCCAGTAGTAGGTCTAGGACGGCAAATCAGCCCCAGCATTTT
TRBV6-5	-	TRBD2	TRBJ2-1	CATRGLAGDNEQFF	TGTGCCACCCGGGGACTAGCGGGGGACAATGAGCAGTTCTTC
TRBV5-1	-	TRBD2	TRBJ2-5	CASSLEWGGLETQYF	TGCGCCAGCAGCTTGGAGTGGGGGGGTTTGGAGACCCAGTACTTC
TRBV5-1	once	-	TRBJ1-3	CASSLAQGGSGNTIYF	TGCGCCAGCAGCTTGGCCCAGGGAGGCTCTGGAAACACCATATATTTT
TRBV7-9	-	TRBD1	TRBJ1-6	CASSGTEYNSPLHF	TGTGCCAGCAGCGGGACAGAGTATAATTCACCCCTCCACTTT
TRBV12-3/TRBV12-4	-	-	TRBJ1-5	CASSLGNQPQHF	TGTGCCAGCAGTTTGGGTAATCAGCCCCAGCATTTT
TRBV18	-	-	TRBJ1-2	CASSPRALTNYVGYTF	TGTGCCAGCTCACCACGGGCACTCACTAACTATGTGGGCTACACCTTC
TRBV7-9	-	-	TRBJ1-3	CASSRSIAGGSGNTIYF	TGTGCCAGCAGCCGGAGCATTGCCGGGGGCTCTGGAAACACCATATATTTT
TRBV4-1	once	-	TRBJ2-7	CASSQVDRRTYEQYF	TGCGCCAGCAGCCAAGTAGACAGGCGTACCTACGAGCAGTACTTC
TRBV6-5	once	-	TRBJ1-3	CASRDSGNTIYF	TGTGCCAGCCGAGACTCTGGAAACACCATATATTTT
TRBV7-9	-	TRBD1	TRBJ2-5	CASSPLDRGETQYF	TGTGCCAGCAGCCCATTAGACAGGGGGGAGACCCAGTACTTC
TRBV6-1	-	-	TRBJ2-4	CASSDLGQIFGLVNIQYF	TGTGCCAGCAGTGACCTGGGGCAGATTTTTGGGTTGGTCAACATTCAGTACTTC
TRBV28	-	-	TRBJ1-2	CASSLLNRDNGYTF	TGTGCCAGCAGTTTACTAAACAGGGATAATGGCTACACCTTC